The 28 T cell receptor beta chains in this list originate from one sample, sequenced in a study of T cell clonotyping in hematopoietic cell transplantation. Sequencing used immunoSEQ multiplex PCR; TCRdb keeps in-frame clones, though not all of them. The table shows roughly 48,000 clones, with roughly 80% occurring only once. Noted time point: recipient sample about 28 days before transplant, after cytoreduction. The sample here was peripheral blood mononuclear cells, taken before stem cell transplant. The receptors originated from a man between 60 and 75 years old with myelodysplastic syndrome. Some clones in this sample may be carry-over from other donors' samples.

V usage is TRBV27 and J usage is TRBJ2-1; TRBD1 matches 7 bases. CDR1 is MNHEY, CDR2 SMNVEV, per germline (reference sequence). The CDR3 has 14 residues. The V and J ends lost 3 bases and 7 bases, in that order; junction bases with no gene match: 6. The CDR3 region is CASSFYRDSNEQFF. The CDR3 DNA sequence: TGTGCCAGCAGTTTCTACCGGGACAGTAATGAGCAGTTCTTC.

V gene TRBV2 combines with J gene TRBJ2-5, with 16 bases that match TRBD2. Trimming removed 6 bases from V and 12 bases from J; junction bases left unmatched: 7. Per germline, CDR1 SNHLY and CDR2 FYNNEI. The CDR3 is 14 amino acids. The CDR3 region has the DNA TGTGCCAGCAGGCAGGGGACTAGCGGGGGGGAAAAGTACTTC. It yields the protein CASRQGTSGGEKYF.

The count of this clone is one. The CDR3 nucleotides read TGTGCCAGCAGGGACAGCACACACTCCTACGAGCAGTACTTC. It translates to CASRDSTHSYEQYF. This sequence joins TRBV2 and TRBJ2-7; D might be TRBD1 (6 bases). Trimming stripped 6 bases from V and 0 bases from J, with 12 bases between. The CDR3 has 14 residues. Germline V gene data show CDR1 as SNHLY and CDR2 as FYNNEI.

The chain carries TRBV28 and TRBJ1-4; D gene ambiguous. V was shortened by 5 bases and J by 8 bases, with 15 bases between the two germline ends. Germline V CDR1 and CDR2: MDHEN, SYDVKM. The length of the CDR3 is 14 residues. CDR3 loop: CASSPGLSREKLFF. In nucleotides, the CDR3 is TGTGCCAGCAGTCCGGGTTTATCTAGGGAAAAACTGTTTTTT.

The rearrangement uses TRBV10-3 and TRBJ2-7; 11 bases align to TRBD2. In germline, CDR1 is ENHRY, CDR2 SYGVKD. The trim removed 11 bases at V and 6 bases at J, leaving 12 bases unmatched. This CDR3 is 14 amino acids long. The CDR3 nucleotides are TGTGCCGCAGGTCCTAGCGGGGGGCCTTCCGAGCAGTACTTC. Protein: CAAGPSGGPSEQYF.

This clone is a singleton in its sample. The rearrangement joins TRBV4-3 to TRBJ2-7, with 9 bases that match TRBD1. CDR1 and CDR2 (germline): LGHNA, YSLEER. J lost 5 bases, V lost 0 bases, and 5 bases had no gene match. The length of the CDR3 is 15 residues. CDR3 sequence: CASSQDWGQGDEQYF. CDR3 sequence (DNA): TGCGCCAGCAGCCAAGATTGGGGACAGGGAGACGAGCAGTACTTC.

This chain links TRBV2 with TRBJ2-4; D is perhaps TRBD2 (6 bases). This CDR3 is 17 amino acids long. Germline assignment: CDR1 SNHLY and CDR2 FYNNEI. Trimming stripped 3 bases from V and 7 bases from J, with 22 bases between. Here the CDR3 reads CASSDYPPIAVANIQYF. CDR3 sequence (DNA): TGTGCCAGCAGTGATTATCCTCCCATAGCGGTGGCGAACATTCAGTACTTC.

The V and J genes are TRBV6-5 and TRBJ1-1; TRBD1 matches at 7 bases. The CDR3 sequence is 13 residues long. Trimming removed 0 bases from V and 8 bases from J; junction bases left unmatched: 3. CDR1 and CDR2 from the germline V gene are MNHEY and SVGAGI. The CDR3 loop is CASSYSGTAEAFF. The CDR3 DNA sequence: TGTGCCAGCAGTTACTCTGGGACAGCAGAAGCTTTCTTT.

The chain links TRBV9 to TRBJ1-1; 7 bases match TRBD1. CDR1 and CDR2 (germline): SGDLS, YYNGEE. The CDR3 spans 13 residues. V was clipped by 0 bases and J by 12 bases; unmatched bases: 8. CDR3 loop: CASSVDQGGSTFF. CDR3 nucleotides: TGTGCCAGCAGCGTAGATCAGGGGGGGTCGACTTTCTTT.

The rearrangement joins TRBV4-1 to TRBJ2-7, with D tentatively TRBD1 (5 bases). V dropped 1 base and J dropped 4 bases, with 11 bases sitting between them. The CDR3 runs 14 residues. The germline gives CDR1 MGHRA, CDR2 YSYEKL. CDR3 nucleotides: TGCGCCAGCAGCCAAGGGTCAGGGCCTTACGAGCAGTACTTC. Protein sequence: CASSQGSGPYEQYF.

J is TRBJ2-6 and V is TRBV7-6, with a weak D call TRBD1 (6 bases). V lost 5 bases and J 0 bases, leaving 14 bases between the germline ends. The CDR3 runs 17 residues. CDR1 and CDR2 (germline): SGHVS, FNYEAQ. The CDR3 loop reads CASSRGQAGSGANVLTF. For the CDR3, the DNA is TGTGCCAGCAGCCGGGGACAAGCCGGCTCTGGGGCCAACGTCCTGACTTTC.

The V gene is TRBV7-2, the J gene TRBJ2-7, with D unclear. The CDR3 runs to 11 residues. V lost 4 bases to trimming and J lost 5 bases, with 6 bases between them. CDR1 is SGHTA and CDR2 is FQGNSA in the germline V gene. DNA for the CDR3: TGTGCCAGCAGCTCAACCAACGAGCAGTACTTC. Translating it yields CASSSTNEQYF.

The genes are TRBV4-3 and TRBJ2-7; TRBD2 agrees at 15 bases. This CDR3 comprises 19 residues. Unmatched junction bases numbered 12, after V lost 6 bases and J lost 0 bases. CDR1 LGHNA and CDR2 YSLEER come from the germline V gene. The CDR3 DNA follows: TGCGCCAGCAGTCGCGAGGTGGGACTAGCGGGGGGCAACTCCTACGAGCAGTACTTC. Its protein product is CASSREVGLAGGNSYEQYF.

V gene TRBV6-6 combines with J gene TRBJ1-2; weak D call: TRBD1 (5 bases). V was trimmed by 4 bases and J by 1 base, leaving 7 bases between them. CDR1 and CDR2 from the germline V gene are MNHNY and SVGAGI (reference sequence). The CDR3 totals 13 residues. The DNA for the CDR3 is TGTGCCAGCAGTTCCAGGGATAACTATGGCTACACCTTC. It specifies CASSSRDNYGYTF.

The chain is built from TRBV19 and TRBJ1-1; D remains ambiguous. The CDR3 is 14 amino acids. CDR1 is LNHDA and CDR2 is SQIVND in the germline V gene (reference sequence). Trimming left V 4 bases short and J 8 bases short, with 17 bases between. As DNA, the CDR3 is TGTGCCAGTAGTACCGGGTCTTTGGTTGGGGAAGCTTTCTTT. As protein: CASSTGSLVGEAFF. Full variable domain (missing parts from reference TRBV19 and TRBJ1-1): DGGITQSPKYLFRKEGQNVTLSCEQNLNHDAMYWYRQDPGQGLRLIYYSQIVNDFQKGDIAEGYSVSREKKESFPLTVTSAQKNPTAFYLCASSTGSLVGEAFFGQGTRLTVV.

The CDR3 nucleotides read TGTGCCAGCAGCTTAAAAGGGGCGGGCAACTCTGGAAACACCATATATTTT. Translating gives CASSLKGAGNSGNTIYF. V is TRBV7-2 and J is TRBJ1-3, with a possible D match to TRBD1 (5 bases). Germline-derived CDR1 and CDR2 are SGHTA and FQGNSA. V was trimmed by 2 bases and J by 0 bases, leaving 14 bases between them. This CDR3 is built from 17 residues.

V gene TRBV5-1 combines with J gene TRBJ1-1; D may be TRBD1 (6 bases). CDR1 and CDR2 from the germline V gene are SGHRS and YFSETQ. The V end was cut by 3 bases, the J end by 4 bases, with 16 bases between. The CDR3 totals 15 residues. The CDR3 loop is CASSWGNRDGTEAFF. As DNA, the CDR3 is TGCGCCAGCAGCTGGGGGAACAGGGATGGCACTGAAGCTTTCTTT.

This clone was recorded only once. This rearrangement joins TRBV4-2 to TRBJ1-2, with TRBD1 identical over 9 bases. Unmatched junction bases numbered 2, after V lost 0 bases and J lost 6 bases. CDR3 length: 14 residues. CDR1 is LGHNA, CDR2 YNFKEQ, per germline. For the CDR3, the DNA is TGTGCCAGCAGCCAAGATCGGACAGGGGATGGCTACACCTTC. This encodes CASSQDRTGDGYTF.

The gene calls are TRBV18 and TRBJ2-3, with a tentative D call TRBD2 (5 bases). In germline, CDR1 is KGHSH, CDR2 LQKENI. This CDR3 region has 13 residues. Trimming took 7 bases from V and 2 from J, leaving 10 bases between them. CDR3 nucleotides: TGTGCCAGCTGCCCTAGCCTCACAGATACGCAGTATTTT. Its protein is CASCPSLTDTQYF.

The chain couples TRBV29-1 to TRBJ1-4; 12 bases match TRBD1. After removal of 6 bases from V and 2 bases from J, the junction contained 4 bases not matched to a gene. Germline V CDR1 and CDR2: SQVTM, ANQGSEA. The CDR3 is 15 amino acids. The CDR3 region is CSVLGTGGTNEKLFF. The CDR3 nucleotides are TGCAGCGTCCTCGGGACAGGGGGCACTAATGAAAAACTGTTTTTT.

The J gene is TRBJ1-1, the V gene TRBV18, with D maybe TRBD1 (6 bases). With 8 bases removed from V and 3 bases from J, the gap between germline ends came to 13 bases. CDR3 length: 13 residues. The germline V gene has CDR1 KGHSH and CDR2 LQKENI. The DNA for the CDR3 is TGTGCCAGCCGGCAGGGGTGGGACACTGAAGCTTTCTTT. It encodes CASRQGWDTEAFF.

The chain employs TRBV7-9 and TRBJ1-5, with 7 bases matching TRBD1. Per the germline V gene, CDR1 is SEHNR and CDR2 is FQNEAQ (reference sequence). This CDR3 has 15 residues. After removal of 5 bases from V and 3 bases from J, the junction contained 7 bases not matched to a gene. For the CDR3, the DNA is TGTGCCAGCAGCCCCGGGACAGCCGTCAATCAGCCCCAGCATTTT. It is translated as CASSPGTAVNQPQHF.

V usage is TRBV5-1 and J usage is TRBJ2-6; D call uncertain. Per germline, CDR1 SGHRS and CDR2 YFSETQ. This CDR3 has 16 residues. V was trimmed by 0 bases and J by 0 bases, leaving 7 bases between them. CDR3 sequence (DNA): TGCGCCAGCAGCTTGGCATATAACTCTGGGGCCAACGTCCTGACTTTC. Amino acid sequence: CASSLAYNSGANVLTF.

The chain employs TRBV7-2 and TRBJ1-6; a weak D match, TRBD1 (5 bases). The CDR3 has 14 residues. Trimming removed 3 bases from V and 10 bases from J, with 13 bases in between. Germline assignment: CDR1 SGHTA and CDR2 FQGNSA. This chain's CDR3 is CASSFGGMGSPLHF. The CDR3 DNA sequence: TGTGCCAGCAGCTTCGGGGGGATGGGATCACCCCTCCACTTT.

The J gene is TRBJ2-7, the V gene TRBV7-9; D remains ambiguous. The CDR3 runs 11 residues. V shed 5 bases and J shed 4 bases, with 6 bases lying between them. Germline assignment: CDR1 SEHNR and CDR2 FQNEAQ (reference sequence). The CDR3 region is CASSPEYEQYF. DNA of the CDR3: TGTGCCAGCAGCCCAGAGTACGAGCAGTACTTC.

This clone was counted only a few times. The chain links TRBV6-1 to TRBJ1-2, with D unclear. Germline V gives CDR1 MNHNS, CDR2 SASEGT. The CDR3 loop spans 13 amino acids. Trimming left V 2 bases short and J 2 bases short, with 6 bases between. The CDR3 bases are TGTGCCAGCAGTGAAACACGAAACTATGGCTACACCTTC. This gives the protein CASSETRNYGYTF.

The rearrangement joins TRBV30 to TRBJ2-3; D not resolved. Trimming took off 2 bases at V and 2 bases at J, with 11 bases between the two ends. CDR1 and CDR2 (germline): GTSNPN, SVGIG (reference sequence). The CDR3 has 14 residues. CDR3 residues: CAWSLGAPTDTQYF. In DNA, the CDR3 is TGTGCCTGGAGTTTAGGAGCTCCCACAGATACGCAGTATTTT.

The V and J genes are TRBV29-1 and TRBJ2-5; TRBD1 might be the D (6 bases). This CDR3 contains 15 residues. V was pared by 2 bases and J by 0 bases, with 13 bases between. Germline V gene lookup returns CDR1 SQVTM and CDR2 ANQGSEA. CDR3 coding DNA: TGCAGCGTTGAATCCCCCGACAGGTACCAAGAGACCCAGTACTTC. Translating it yields CSVESPDRYQETQYF.